A selection of T cell receptor beta chains follows, all from one sample in a study of identical twins. One entry per CDR3 protein, called by TCRdb with MiXCR from the 5' RACE reads. The data contain 500,000 or so distinct CDR3 sequences, around an eighth of them seen just once; the ten biggest clones take up approximately 1%. These same data were also listed under a study on yellow fever vaccine responses in identical twins.

Sequenced: CD4+ T cells sorted from blood. All receptors derive from a woman aged 18-35 years in good health. The CDR3 runs from the conserved cysteine through the conserved F or W. A D gene is named only where the DNA matches it firmly. Rows give clone size only sometimes, using once, few, many, or a class for an expanded clone.

V gene	J gene	D gene	clone size	CDR3 DNA	CDR3 protein
TRBV20-1	TRBJ2-1	TRBD2	few	TGCAGTGCTCCGCTACTAGCGGGGGGGCCTTATGAGCAGTTCTTC	CSAPLLAGGPYEQFF
TRBV11-3	TRBJ2-1	-	-	TGTGCCAGCAGCTCGAGCCCTGTAGCCGGGTACGAGCAGTTCTTC	CASSSSPVAGYEQFF
TRBV20-1	TRBJ2-1	TRBD2	-	TGCAGTGCTAGAGATTTGGTAGCGGGAGGTTACAATGAGCAGTTCTTC	CSARDLVAGGYNEQFF
TRBV7-3	TRBJ2-1	-	-	TGTGCCAGCAGCTTCGACTTCACGGGTGAGCAGTTCTTC	CASSFDFTGEQFF
TRBV15	TRBJ2-7	-	-	TGTGCCACCAGCAGAGATTTCGGCTACGAGCAGTACTTC	CATSRDFGYEQYF
TRBV5-1	TRBJ2-1	TRBD1	-	TGCGCCAGCAGCTTCATCACAGGGGGTATCAATGAGCAGTTCTTC	CASSFITGGINEQFF
TRBV20-1	TRBJ2-1	TRBD2	-	TGCAGTGCTGACCATGCTGCTAGCGGGACTTTCTACAATGAGCAGTTCTTC	CSADHAASGTFYNEQFF
TRBV19	TRBJ2-7	TRBD2	-	TGTGCCAGTAGTCTAGTTAGCGGGATCTTCTACGAGCAGTACTTC	CASSLVSGIFYEQYF
TRBV28	TRBJ2-3	-	-	TGTGCCAGCGGGGCTAGCACAGATACGCAGTATTTT	CASGASTDTQYF
TRBV5-5	TRBJ2-3	-	-	TGTGCCAGCGGCCCGGCGGGAAGAGAAGATACGCAGTATTTT	CASGPAGREDTQYF
TRBV4-3	TRBJ1-5	-	few	TGCGCCAGCAGCCAAGACCAGGGAGGCATTCAGCCCCAGCATTTT	CASSQDQGGIQPQHF
TRBV12-3/TRBV12-4	TRBJ2-1	-	many	TGTGCCAGCAGCCCGCCACAACCAAATGAGCAGTTCTTC	CASSPPQPNEQFF
TRBV2	TRBJ2-5	-	many	TGTGCCAGCAGTGAAGACGCATCGAAGGAGACCCAGTACTTC	CASSEDASKETQYF
TRBV5-1	TRBJ2-1	TRBD2	-	TGCGCCAGCACCAATAGCGGGGGCACATACAATGAGCAGTTCTTC	CASTNSGGTYNEQFF
TRBV7-3	TRBJ2-2	-	-	TGTGCCAGCAGGAAGGCGACCGGACAGAACACCGGGGAGCTGTTTTTT	CASRKATGQNTGELFF
TRBV11-1	TRBJ2-3	TRBD2	-	TGTGCCAGCAGCCCTCGACTAGCGGGAGGGCCCTTCACAGATACGCAGTATTTT	CASSPRLAGGPFTDTQYF
TRBV6-1	TRBJ2-2	-	-	TGTGCCAGCAGTCCCATTCTCCAGGACACCGGGGAGCTGTTTTTT	CASSPILQDTGELFF
TRBV5-1	TRBJ1-1	-	few	TGCGCCAGCAGCCCAAACTTGGCGATGAACACTGAAGCTTTCTTT	CASSPNLAMNTEAFF
TRBV6-1	TRBJ2-3	-	-	TGTGCCAGCAGTCTCCGAAGGACGGAGATGAGAGCAGATACGCAGTATTTT	CASSLRRTEMRADTQYF
TRBV29-1	TRBJ2-3	TRBD1	-	TGCAGCGCCAAGGACAGGGCCACCTTAGATACGCAGTATTTT	CSAKDRATLDTQYF
TRBV3-1	TRBJ2-1	-	-	TGTGCCAGCAGCAAGACAAGTCTGGATGAGCAGTTCTTC	CASSKTSLDEQFF
TRBV4-3	TRBJ2-2	-	few	TGCGCCAGCAGCCACGACGACCGGGAGCTGTTTTTT	CASSHDDRELFF
TRBV5-1	TRBJ2-1	TRBD2	many	TGCGCCAGCAGCTTGGGCGGACTAGCGGGAGGAGGAGAGCAGTTCTTC	CASSLGGLAGGGEQFF
TRBV2	TRBJ1-4	-	-	TGTGCCAGCAGGACCGGACAGTCATCTAATGAAAAACTGTTTTTT	CASRTGQSSNEKLFF
TRBV10-3	TRBJ1-5	-	-	TGTGCCATCAGTGAGTCGGGCAGTAATAGCAATCAGCCCCAGCATTTT	CAISESGSNSNQPQHF
TRBV5-1	TRBJ2-1	-	many	TGCGCCAGCAGAAACCAGAACAATGAGCAGTTCTTC	CASRNQNNEQFF
TRBV12-3/TRBV12-4	TRBJ1-2	-	-	TGTGCCAGCGGATACTTGAATAACTATGGCTACACCTTC	CASGYLNNYGYTF
TRBV10-3	TRBJ2-2	TRBD1	few	TGTGCCATCAGTCCTAGGACAGGGGGAACCGGGGAGCTGTTTTTT	CAISPRTGGTGELFF
TRBV4-1	TRBJ2-7	-	-	TGCGCCAGCAGCCAAGTGGGCCAGGGAGTTCGCTACGAGCAGTACTTC	CASSQVGQGVRYEQYF
TRBV28	TRBJ1-6	-	-	TGTGCCAGCGTCAGTTTGCGGGGGCTTTATTCACCCCTCCACTTT	CASVSLRGLYSPLHF
TRBV6-1	TRBJ2-7	TRBD1	-	TGTGCCAGCAGCCAGGACAGGGGGACCTACGAGCAGTACTTC	CASSQDRGTYEQYF
TRBV6-5	TRBJ1-2	-	few	TGTGCCAGCAGTTACCGGGACAATAACTATGGCTACACCTTC	CASSYRDNNYGYTF
TRBV10-2	TRBJ2-7	TRBD2	-	TGCGCCAGCAGTGCAACTAGCGGGACTTACGAGCAGTACTTC	CASSATSGTYEQYF
TRBV5-6	TRBJ1-1	-	many	TGTGCCAGCAGCTGGAACAGGAACACTGAAGCTTTCTTT	CASSWNRNTEAFF
TRBV7-6	TRBJ1-1	-	many	TGTGCCAGCAGCCCCCCCCTACAGGCAGGGACTGAAGCTTTCTTT	CASSPPLQAGTEAFF
TRBV12-5	TRBJ2-5	TRBD2	few	TGTGCTAGTGGTTTGTACCGGGATCCCTTCGGGGGGTTGGAGACCCAGTACTTC	CASGLYRDPFGGLETQYF
TRBV29-1	TRBJ2-7	TRBD1	many	TGCAGCGCTGAATTGGGACAGAACAAGTACTTC	CSAELGQNKYF
TRBV5-1	TRBJ2-7	-	few	TGCGCCAGCAGCTTCGTGAAAGGGTCCTCCTACGAGCAGTACTTC	CASSFVKGSSYEQYF
TRBV4-3	TRBJ2-7	-	-	TGCGCCAGCAGCCAAGAAGGCAGTTTGGGTGAGCAGTACTTC	CASSQEGSLGEQYF
TRBV3-1	TRBJ2-2	-	few	TGTGCCAGCAGCCCTATCGATCAGAACACCGGGGAGCTGTTTTTT	CASSPIDQNTGELFF
TRBV12-3/TRBV12-4	TRBJ2-7	TRBD1	many	TGTGCCAGCAGCCCCGGGACAGGACGGGGATACGAGCAGTACTTC	CASSPGTGRGYEQYF
TRBV5-1	TRBJ2-1	TRBD2	many	TGCGCCAGCAGCCAGGGACTAGCGGTTTACAATGAGCAGTTCTTC	CASSQGLAVYNEQFF
TRBV24-1	TRBJ2-1	-	few	TGTGCCACCAGTCCAGACAGTAGCTCCTACAATGAGCAGTTCTTC	CATSPDSSSYNEQFF
TRBV4-3	TRBJ2-7	-	once	TGCGCCAGCAGCCAAGATAGGTCCCGGGGCTTCGAGCAGTACTTC	CASSQDRSRGFEQYF
TRBV29-1	TRBJ1-5	-	-	TGCAGCGTTGCAGGAGCCAATCAGCCCCAGCATTTT	CSVAGANQPQHF
TRBV12-3/TRBV12-4	TRBJ2-7	-	-	TGTGCCAGGAGGTTCGGGCCCCAGTACTTC	CARRFGPQYF
TRBV7-8	TRBJ2-2	-	-	TGTGCCAGCAGCTTAGCGTATCGGCTAAACACCGGGGAGCTGTTTTTT	CASSLAYRLNTGELFF
TRBV7-9	TRBJ2-5	TRBD2	few	TGTGCCAGCAGCTTAGGCTCGGCTAGCGGGGTGCAAGAGACCCAGTACTTC	CASSLGSASGVQETQYF
TRBV18	TRBJ2-1	-	-	TGTGCCAGCTCCGACGTACGGCTGAGTTCCTACAATGAGCAGTTCTTC	CASSDVRLSSYNEQFF
TRBV6-5	TRBJ2-5	-	-	TGTGCCAGCAGTTACTTCGCAGGGGAAGAGACCCAGTACTTC	CASSYFAGEETQYF
TRBV27	TRBJ2-4	-	-	TGTGCCAGCAGTTTAAAGGGGGGCAGAAACATTCAGTACTTC	CASSLKGGRNIQYF
TRBV28	TRBJ2-7	-	few	TGTGCCAGCAGTTTATGGGTTGGGTCAGGAGCCTACGAGCAGTACTTC	CASSLWVGSGAYEQYF
TRBV4-1	TRBJ2-2	TRBD1	-	TGCGCCAGCAGCCAGGACAGGCCGAGGAACACCGGGGAGCTGTTTTTT	CASSQDRPRNTGELFF
TRBV5-1	TRBJ2-1	-	many	TGCGCCAGCAGCTTGGGTCTGCTATCAAACAATGAGCAGTTCTTC	CASSLGLLSNNEQFF
TRBV7-9	TRBJ2-7	-	-	TGTGCCAGCAGCACCTCCGGGGTTCCCTCCTACGAGCAGTACTTC	CASSTSGVPSYEQYF
TRBV13	TRBJ2-5	TRBD2	-	TGTGCCAGCAGCGTTAGGCCGGGGGGAGAGACCCAGTACTTC	CASSVRPGGETQYF
TRBV3-1	TRBJ2-2	-	-	-	CASSQQNTGELFFF
TRBV30	TRBJ2-5	-	-	TGTGCCTGGAATCCTGACAGAAAAGAGACCCAGTACTTC	CAWNPDRKETQYF
TRBV7-2	TRBJ2-2	TRBD2	-	TGTGCCAGCAGCTTAGTACTAGCGGGCACCACCGGGGAGCTGTTTTTT	CASSLVLAGTTGELFF
TRBV9	TRBJ2-7	-	few	TGTGCCAGCAGCGCCGGGACACCGGGCTACGAGCAGTACTTC	CASSAGTPGYEQYF